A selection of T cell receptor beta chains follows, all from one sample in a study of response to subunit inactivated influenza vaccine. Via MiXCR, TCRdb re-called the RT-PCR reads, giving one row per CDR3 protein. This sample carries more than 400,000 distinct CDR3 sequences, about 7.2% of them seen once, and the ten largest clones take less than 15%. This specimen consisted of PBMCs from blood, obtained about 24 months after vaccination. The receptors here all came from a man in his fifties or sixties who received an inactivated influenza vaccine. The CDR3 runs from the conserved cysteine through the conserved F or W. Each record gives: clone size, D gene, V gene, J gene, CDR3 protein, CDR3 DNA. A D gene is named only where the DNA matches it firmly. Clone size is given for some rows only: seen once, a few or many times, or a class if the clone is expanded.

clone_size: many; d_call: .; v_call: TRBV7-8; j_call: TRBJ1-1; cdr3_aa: CASSSSPAEAFF; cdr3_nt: TGTGCCAGCAGCTCGTCCCCGGCTGAAGCTTTCTTT
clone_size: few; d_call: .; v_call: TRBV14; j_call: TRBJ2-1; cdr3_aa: CASSHWYEQFF; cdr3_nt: TGTGCCAGCAGCCACTGGTATGAGCAGTTCTTC
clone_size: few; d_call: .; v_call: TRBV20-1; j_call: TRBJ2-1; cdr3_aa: CSARTVGTPTYNEQFF; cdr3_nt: TGCAGTGCTAGGACGGTCGGGACTCCGACCTACAATGAGCAGTTCTTC
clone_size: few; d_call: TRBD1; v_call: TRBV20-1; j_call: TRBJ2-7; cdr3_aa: CSAETGSSYEQYF; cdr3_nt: TGCAGTGCCGAGACAGGGAGCTCCTACGAGCAGTACTTC
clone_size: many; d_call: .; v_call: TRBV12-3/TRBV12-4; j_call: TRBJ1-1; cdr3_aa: CASSFARAGMNTEAFF; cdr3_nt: TGTGCCAGCAGTTTTGCCAGGGCGGGCATGAACACTGAAGCTTTCTTT
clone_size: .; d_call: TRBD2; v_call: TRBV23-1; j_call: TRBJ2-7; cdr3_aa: CASSQSGLADEQYF; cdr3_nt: TGCGCCAGCAGTCAATCGGGACTAGCGGACGAGCAGTACTTC
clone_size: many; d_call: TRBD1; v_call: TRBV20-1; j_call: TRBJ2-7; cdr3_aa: CSAGDSYEQYF; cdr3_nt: TGCAGTGCCGGGGACAGCTACGAGCAGTACTTC
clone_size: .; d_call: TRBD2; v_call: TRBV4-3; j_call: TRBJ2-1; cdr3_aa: CASSQDLLAGTYNEQFF; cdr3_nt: TGCGCCAGCAGCCAAGATTTGCTAGCGGGCACCTACAATGAGCAGTTCTTC
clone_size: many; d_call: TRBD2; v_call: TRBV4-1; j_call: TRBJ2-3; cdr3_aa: CASSQAGTSSSPGATDTQYF; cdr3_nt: TGCGCCAGCAGCCAAGCAGGGACTAGCTCATCCCCTGGGGCCACAGATACGCAGTATTTT
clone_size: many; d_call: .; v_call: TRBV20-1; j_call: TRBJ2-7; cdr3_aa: CSASTGAYEQYF; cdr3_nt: TGCAGTGCTAGTACTGGGGCCTACGAGCAGTACTTC
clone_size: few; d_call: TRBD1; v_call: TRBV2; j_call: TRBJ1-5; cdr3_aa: CASSATGANQPQHF; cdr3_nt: TGTGCCAGCAGTGCAACAGGGGCCAATCAGCCCCAGCATTTT
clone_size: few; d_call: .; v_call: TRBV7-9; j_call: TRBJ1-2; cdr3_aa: CASSFREAGGYTF; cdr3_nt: TGTGCCAGCAGCTTCCGCGAGGCGGGAGGCTACACCTTC
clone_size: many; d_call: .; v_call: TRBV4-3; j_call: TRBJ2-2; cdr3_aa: CASSQVHPAGELFF; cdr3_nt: TGCGCCAGCAGCCAAGTACACCCAGCCGGGGAGCTGTTTTTT
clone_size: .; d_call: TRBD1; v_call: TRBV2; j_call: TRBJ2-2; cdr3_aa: CTSSARSGTVNTGELFF; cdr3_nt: TGTACCAGCAGTGCACGATCCGGGACAGTGAACACCGGGGAGCTGTTTTTT
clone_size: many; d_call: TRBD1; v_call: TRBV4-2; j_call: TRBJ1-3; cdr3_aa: CASSRETGRGNTIYF; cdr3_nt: TGTGCCAGCAGCCGAGAGACAGGGCGAGGAAACACCATATATTTT
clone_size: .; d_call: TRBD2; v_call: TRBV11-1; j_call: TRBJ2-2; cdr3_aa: CASSYQGLAGGTTGELFF; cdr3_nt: TGTGCCAGCAGCTATCAGGGACTAGCGGGAGGAACCACCGGGGAGCTGTTTTTT
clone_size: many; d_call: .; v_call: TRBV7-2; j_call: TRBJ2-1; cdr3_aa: CASSLGLPGVHEQFF; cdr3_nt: TGTGCCAGCAGCTTAGGCCTCCCGGGGGTCCATGAGCAGTTCTTC
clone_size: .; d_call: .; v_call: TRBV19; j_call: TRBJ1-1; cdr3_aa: CASSTTFPGPTGANLKNTEAFF; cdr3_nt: TGTGCCAGTAGTACAACCTTCCCCGGACCGACAGGAGCAAACCTCAAAAACACTGAAGCTTTCTTT
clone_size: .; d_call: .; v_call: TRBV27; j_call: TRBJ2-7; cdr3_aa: CASSLLGTAAYEQYF; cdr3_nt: TGTGCCAGCAGTTTATTAGGGACCGCTGCCTACGAGCAGTACTTC
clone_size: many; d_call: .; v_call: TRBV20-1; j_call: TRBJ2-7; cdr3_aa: CSARDPGGQRGYEQYF; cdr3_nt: TGCAGTGCTAGAGATCCGGGTGGGCAGAGGGGCTACGAGCAGTACTTC
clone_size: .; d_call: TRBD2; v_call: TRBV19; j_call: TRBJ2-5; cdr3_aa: CASSTYPSGAQETQYF; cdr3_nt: TGTGCCAGTAGTACCTACCCTAGCGGGGCACAAGAGACCCAGTACTTC
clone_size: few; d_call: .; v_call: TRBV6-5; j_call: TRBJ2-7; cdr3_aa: CASSYFGGTNYEQYF; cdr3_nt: TGTGCCAGCAGTTACTTCGGAGGAACCAACTACGAGCAGTACTTC
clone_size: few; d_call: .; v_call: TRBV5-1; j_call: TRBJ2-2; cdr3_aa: CASSRDRHSVSGELFF; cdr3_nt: TGCGCCAGCAGCAGGGACCGGCACTCAGTCTCCGGGGAGCTGTTTTTT
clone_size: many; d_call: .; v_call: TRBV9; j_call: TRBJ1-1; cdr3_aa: CASSVGGYTEAFF; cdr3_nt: TGTGCCAGCAGCGTGGGGGGCTACACTGAAGCTTTCTTT
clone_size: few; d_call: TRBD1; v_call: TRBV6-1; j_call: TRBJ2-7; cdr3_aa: CASSTPGQGPHEQYF; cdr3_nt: TGTGCCAGCAGTACCCCGGGACAGGGACCCCACGAGCAGTACTTC
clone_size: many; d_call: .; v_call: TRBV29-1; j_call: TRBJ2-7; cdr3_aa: CSVGFGETYEQYF; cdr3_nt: TGCAGCGTTGGGTTCGGGGAAACCTACGAGCAGTACTTC
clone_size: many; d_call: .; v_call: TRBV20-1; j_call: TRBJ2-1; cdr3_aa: CSAPWRGPSDEQFF; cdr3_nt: TGCAGTGCTCCTTGGCGGGGCCCCAGCGATGAGCAGTTCTTC
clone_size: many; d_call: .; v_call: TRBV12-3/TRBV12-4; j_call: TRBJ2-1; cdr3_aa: CASSLYPGLDYNEQFF; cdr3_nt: TGTGCCAGCAGTCTCTACCCGGGACTGGATTACAATGAGCAGTTCTTC